These T cell receptor beta chains were read from a single sample in a study of shared clonotypes between healthy human individuals. Profiling relied on immunoSEQ multiplex PCR, and the TCRdb table lists in-frame clones only, not all of them. The table shows roughly 2.4 million clones, with more than 90% occurring only once. Sequenced material: naive CD4+ T cells sorted from blood. All receptors come from a man younger than 35 in good health. The CDR3 runs from the conserved cysteine through the conserved F or W. D genes are given only for firm matches. Clone size appears in some rows only: once, few, many, or a class for an expanded clone.

>.|TRBJ2-6|TRBV5-1|TRBD2
TGCGCCAGCAGCCTGACTAGCGGAGGCTCTGGGGCCAACGTCCTGACTTTC
CASSLTSGGSGANVLTF
>.|TRBJ2-7|TRBV6-6|TRBD1
TGTGCCAGCAGTTACGTACAGGGGGATAGGTACGAGCAGTACTTC
CASSYVQGDRYEQYF
>.|TRBJ2-6|TRBV25-1|.
TGTGCCAGCAGTGATTCAGGAGTGCGGGCCAACGTCCTGACTTTC
CASSDSGVRANVLTF
>once|TRBJ2-1|TRBV5-1|TRBD2
TGCGCCAGCAGCCCGACTAGCCCCGCACGGAATGAGCAGTTCTTC
CASSPTSPARNEQFF
>.|TRBJ1-4|TRBV6-5|TRBD1
TGTGCCAGAAACAGGGGCCGTAATGAAAAACTGTTTTTT
CARNRGRNEKLFF
>.|TRBJ2-7|TRBV7-9|TRBD1
TGTGCCAGCAGCTCCGGGACAGGGGTCGAGCAGTACTTC
CASSSGTGVEQYF
>.|TRBJ2-2|TRBV19|TRBD1
TGTGCCAGTATAGGAGCTACAGGGGTGGTCACCGGGGAGCTGTTTTTT
CASIGATGVVTGELFF
>.|TRBJ1-4|TRBV25-1|.
TGTGCCAGCAGTGGGGCCGCGATTGGTGAAAAACTGTTTTTT
CASSGAAIGEKLFF
>once|TRBJ2-7|TRBV19|.
TGTGCCAGTAGTATAGGCGGGTCGAAGGCCTACGAGCAGTACTTC
CASSIGGSKAYEQYF
>.|TRBJ1-4|TRBV19|.
TGTGCCAGTAGACCCAACACGGGCCACGAAAAACTGTTTTTT
CASRPNTGHEKLFF
>.|TRBJ1-1|TRBV4-1|.
TGCGCCAGCAGCCAAGACTCCCCGGTCATGAACACTGAAGCTTTCTTT
CASSQDSPVMNTEAFF
>.|TRBJ2-7|TRBV5-1|.
TGCGCCAGCAGAAGGGGGGGAACCTACGAGCAGTACTTC
CASRRGGTYEQYF
>.|TRBJ1-2|TRBV5-4|TRBD1
TGTGCCAGCAGCTTGGATCGGACAGGGGGCTGGTATGGCTACACCTTC
CASSLDRTGGWYGYTF
>.|TRBJ1-5|TRBV5-8|TRBD1
TGTGCCAGCAGTAAAACCGGGACAGGGCACAATCAGCCCCAGCATTTT
CASSKTGTGHNQPQHF
>.|TRBJ2-2|TRBV9|TRBD1
TGTGCCAGCAGCCTTTTCCCGGGACAGGGGGCCGGCGGGGAGCTGTTTTTT
CASSLFPGQGAGGELFF
>.|TRBJ2-7|TRBV5-1|.
TGCGCCAGCAGCAACAGAGGTGAGCAGTACTTC
CASSNRGEQYF